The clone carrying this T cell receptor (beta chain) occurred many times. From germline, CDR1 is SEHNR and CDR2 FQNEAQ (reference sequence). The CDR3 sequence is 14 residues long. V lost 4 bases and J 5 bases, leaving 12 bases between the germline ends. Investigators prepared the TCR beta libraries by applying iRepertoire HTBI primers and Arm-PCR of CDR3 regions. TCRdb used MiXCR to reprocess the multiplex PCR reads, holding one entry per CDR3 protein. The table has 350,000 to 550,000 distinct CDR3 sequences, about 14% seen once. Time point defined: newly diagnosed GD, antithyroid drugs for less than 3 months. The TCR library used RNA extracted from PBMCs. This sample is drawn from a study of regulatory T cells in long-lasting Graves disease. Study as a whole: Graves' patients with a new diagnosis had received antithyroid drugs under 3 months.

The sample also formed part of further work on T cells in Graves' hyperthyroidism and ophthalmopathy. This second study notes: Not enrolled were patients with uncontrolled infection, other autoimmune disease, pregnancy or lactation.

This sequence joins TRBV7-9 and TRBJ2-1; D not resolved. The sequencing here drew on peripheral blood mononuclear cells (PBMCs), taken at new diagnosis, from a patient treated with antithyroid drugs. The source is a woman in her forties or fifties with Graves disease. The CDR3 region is CASSSQATNNEQFF. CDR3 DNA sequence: TGTGCCAGCAGCTCCCAAGCAACAAACAATGAGCAGTTCTTC.